This passage covers 31 T cell receptor beta chains from one sample sequenced in a study of cytomegalovirus exposure and HLA in healthy donors. Primers: 60 Vbeta forward and 13 Jbeta reverse. Measured with immunoSEQ multiplex PCR; TCRdb has only the in-frame clones, and not every one. The sample holds approximately 190,000 clones, approximately 77% seen once. The sample consisted of PBMCs. These receptors were obtained from a man aged 40-55 years in good health and CMV-seropositive.

V usage is TRBV5-6 and J usage is TRBJ2-3; D perhaps matches TRBD2 (6 bases). The CDR3 has 14 residues. V was pared by 0 bases and J by 4 bases, with 9 bases between. The germline CDR1 and CDR2 sequences are SGHDT and YYEEEE. CDR3 DNA sequence: TGTGCCAGCAGCTTGGGGGGGGTCGCAGATACGCAGTATTTT. The encoded protein is CASSLGGVADTQYF.

The V and J genes are TRBV28 and TRBJ2-3, with TRBD1 matching 8 bases. Unmatched junction bases numbered 2, after V lost 6 bases and J lost 0 bases. This CDR3 has 14 amino acids. Germline V gives CDR1 MDHEN, CDR2 SYDVKM. CDR3 loop: CASRRQGSTDTQYF. The CDR3 nucleotides are TGTGCCAGCAGGAGACAGGGGAGCACAGATACGCAGTATTTT.

The rearrangement uses TRBV28 and TRBJ2-3; TRBD2 agrees at 13 bases. From germline, CDR1 is MDHEN and CDR2 SYDVKM. After removal of 5 bases from V and 2 bases from J, the junction contained 10 bases not matched to a gene. The CDR3 has 18 residues. The CDR3 bases are TGTGCCAGCAGTCAGGGGACTAGCGGGAAGATTTCCACAGATACGCAGTATTTT. This codes for CASSQGTSGKISTDTQYF.

This clone turned up a few times. The chain links TRBV27 to TRBJ1-2; 7 nucleotides match TRBD1. The germline V gene encodes CDR1 MNHEY and CDR2 SMNVEV (reference sequence). The CDR3 sequence is 16 residues long. Unmatched junction bases numbered 8, after V lost 4 bases and J lost 0 bases. In DNA, the CDR3 is TGTGCCAGCAGTTCGACAGGGACCGACGCTAACTATGGCTACACCTTC. Translation gives CASSSTGTDANYGYTF.

This chain links TRBV6-6 with TRBJ1-5; 9 positions agree with TRBD1. J gave up 6 bases and V 6 bases, and 9 bases lay outside the gene matches. The germline CDR1 and CDR2 sequences are MNHNY and SVGAGI (reference sequence). The CDR3 extends over 15 amino acids. The CDR3 reads CASRMGQGVPQPQHF. In DNA form, the CDR3 reads TGTGCCAGCAGAATGGGACAGGGAGTCCCTCAGCCCCAGCATTTT.

The CDR3 DNA sequence: TGTGCCAGCAGCTTTGGACAATTAACTTCTCTGGGAAACACCATATATTTT. This sequence encodes CASSFGQLTSLGNTIYF. V and J are TRBV7-2 and TRBJ1-3, with TRBD1 as a possible D gene (5 bases). The V end lost 3 bases, the J end lost 4 bases, and 19 bases lay between the germline ends. The CDR3 length is 17 residues. Germline V gene data show CDR1 as SGHTA and CDR2 as FQGNSA.

The chain couples TRBV6-1 to TRBJ1-5, with D perhaps TRBD1 (5 bases). Trimming shortened V by 7 bases and J by 2 bases, and 12 bases separated the two germline ends. Looked up from germline, CDR1 is MNHNS and CDR2 is SASEGT. The CDR3 runs to 14 residues. The CDR3 DNA follows: TGTGCCAGCACGGGCGGGGGTGGCAATCAGCCCCAGCATTTT. This encodes CASTGGGGNQPQHF.

V usage is TRBV19 and J usage is TRBJ2-1, with D perhaps matching TRBD1 (5 bases). The CDR3 runs to 13 residues. The ends were cut back, 1 base at V and 8 bases at J, with 9 bases in the middle. In germline, CDR1 is LNHDA, CDR2 SQIVND (reference sequence). The CDR3 region has the DNA TGTGCCAGTAGTATAGCCGGACATGATGAGCAGTTCTTC. Translating gives CASSIAGHDEQFF.

This rearrangement joins TRBV27 to TRBJ1-6, with D tentatively TRBD1 (5 bases). The V gene lost 3 bases and the J gene lost 13 bases, with 10 bases spanning the gap. This CDR3 contains 12 residues. Germline-derived CDR1 and CDR2 are MNHEY and SMNVEV (reference sequence). This CDR3 reads CASSLGRGPLHF. The CDR3 bases are TGTGCCAGCAGTTTGGGACGGGGGCCCCTCCACTTT.

This CDR3 reads CASSLAGGDDEQYF. The CDR3 coding sequence is TGCGCCAGCAGCTTAGCGGGAGGTGACGACGAGCAGTACTTC. V and J are TRBV5-1 and TRBJ2-7; 9 bases are shared with TRBD2. J was trimmed by 5 bases and V by 2 bases; bases with no gene match: 5. The CDR3 length is 14 residues. Germline CDR1 SGHRS, CDR2 YFSETQ. Full variable domain (rest looked up from reference TRBV5-1 and TRBJ2-7): KAGVTQTPRYLIKTRGQQVTLSCSPISGHRSVSWYQQTPGQGLQFLFEYFSETQRNKGNFPGRFSGRQFSNSRSEMNVSTLELGDSALYLCASSLAGGDDEQYFGPGTRLTVT.

This clone has more than one count but fewer than ten. The J gene is TRBJ1-2, the V gene TRBV18; D may be TRBD1 (5 bases). The CDR3 runs to 13 residues. The germline V and J ends were trimmed by 3 bases and 2 bases, with 7 bases remaining between them. Germline CDR1 reads KGHSH; CDR2 reads LQKENI. The CDR3 is CASSPQGNYGYTF. The CDR3 DNA is TGTGCCAGCTCACCTCAGGGAAACTATGGCTACACCTTC.

The chain recombines TRBV7-9 with TRBJ2-2; D is uncertain. V was shortened by 3 bases and J by 3 bases, with 11 bases between the two germline ends. This CDR3 is 15 amino acids long. CDR1 SEHNR and CDR2 FQNEAQ come from the germline V gene (reference sequence). DNA of the CDR3: TGTGCCAGCAGCTTTAGAGACACCTACACCGGGGAGCTGTTTTTT. As protein: CASSFRDTYTGELFF.

V and J are TRBV7-9 and TRBJ2-7; TRBD2 matches at 8 bases. The CDR3 consists of 18 residues. The V gene end was trimmed by 1 base and the J gene end by 5 bases; junction bases not matched to a gene: 16. The V gene's germline CDR1 is SEHNR and CDR2 FQNEAQ (reference sequence). The CDR3, as DNA: TGTGCCAGCAGCTTAGTAGGAGTTCCCGGGACTAGTATCGACGAGCAGTACTTC. The encoded protein is CASSLVGVPGTSIDEQYF.

A single count supports this clone. The chain joins TRBV6-6 to TRBJ2-6; 9 bases are a match to TRBD1. Trimming took 6 bases from V and 2 from J; bases not matched to a gene: 5. The CDR3 extends over 16 amino acids. Per germline, CDR1 MNHNY and CDR2 SVGAGI (reference sequence). The CDR3 here is CASRRDRDPGANVLTF. In DNA, the CDR3 is TGTGCCAGCAGAAGGGACAGGGATCCTGGGGCCAACGTCCTGACTTTC.

This chain uses TRBV5-1 with TRBJ2-3; 15 positions match TRBD2. This CDR3 has 20 residues. From germline, CDR1 is SGHRS and CDR2 YFSETQ. V lost 0 bases, J lost 0 bases, and 8 bases stayed unmatched. The CDR3 reads CASSLGVGLAGGTSTDTQYF. The CDR3 DNA reads as TGCGCCAGCAGCTTGGGGGTAGGACTAGCGGGGGGGACTAGCACAGATACGCAGTATTTT.

The chain links TRBV10-3 to TRBJ1-3; no definite D call. The CDR3 covers 12 residues. Germline V gives CDR1 ENHRY, CDR2 SYGVKD. With 6 bases removed from V and 4 bases from J, the gap between germline ends came to 7 bases. The CDR3 reads CAIREGGNTIYF. CDR3 nucleotides: TGTGCCATCAGAGAGGGCGGAAACACCATATATTTT.

The genes are TRBV4-1 and TRBJ2-4; a weak D match, TRBD2 (7 bases). CDR1 is MGHRA, CDR2 YSYEKL, per germline. Trimming took 5 bases from V and 8 from J, leaving 13 bases between them. This CDR3 has 13 residues. The CDR3: CASSSQGGDIQYF. The CDR3 DNA reads TGCGCCAGCAGCTCACAGGGAGGGGACATTCAGTACTTC.

This clone has only a few counts. CDR3 amino acids: CSVARYSSYEQYF. For the CDR3, the DNA is TGCAGCGTTGCCAGATACAGCTCCTACGAGCAGTACTTC. The chain carries TRBV29-1 and TRBJ2-7; D not certain. Germline CDR1 SQVTM, CDR2 ANQGSEA. Trimming removed 4 bases at V and 0 bases at J, with 10 bases between. CDR3 length equals 13 residues.

This clone has only a few counts. The chain has TRBV27 and TRBJ2-7; TRBD2 is a possible D gene (5 bases). The CDR3 is made up of 14 amino acids. V lost 6 bases and J 5 bases, leaving 17 bases between the germline ends. Germline V gene data show CDR1 as MNHEY and CDR2 as SMNVEV (reference sequence). CDR3 in amino acids: CASSSFMPGDEQYF. As DNA, the CDR3 is TGTGCCAGCAGCTCCTTTATGCCCGGGGACGAGCAGTACTTC.

This clone was observed a single time. The chain has TRBV6-5 and TRBJ1-1, with D hard to call. The ends were cut back, 0 bases at V and 6 bases at J, with 11 bases in the middle. The CDR3 covers 14 residues. Germline V gene data show CDR1 as MNHEY and CDR2 as SVGAGI. The DNA of the CDR3 is TGTGCCAGCAGTTACTCGACCCAGCGGGCTGAAGCTTTCTTT. Its protein product is CASSYSTQRAEAFF.

The chain uses TRBV9 and TRBJ2-7; TRBD1 matches 10 bases. From germline, CDR1 is SGDLS and CDR2 YYNGEE. V lost 4 bases, J lost 5 bases, and 9 bases stayed unmatched. This CDR3 region has 15 residues. As DNA, the CDR3 is TGTGCCAGCAGCACTGGGGGGACAGGGGCCCACGAGCAGTACTTC. It specifies CASSTGGTGAHEQYF.

In its sample, this clone was seen once. This chain links TRBV5-1 with TRBJ1-6; 8 nucleotides align to TRBD1. V lost 5 bases to trimming and J lost 7 bases; unmatched junction nucleotides: 8. The CDR3 has 15 amino acids. Germline loops: CDR1 SGHRS, CDR2 YFSETQ. CDR3 sequence reads: CASSTGTGKNSPLHF. The CDR3 nucleotides are TGCGCCAGCAGTACTGGGACAGGCAAGAATTCACCCCTCCACTTT.

CDR3 coding DNA: TGTGCCAGCAGCACCGGGACTAGCGGGAGTTACGAGCAGTACTTC. Amino acid sequence: CASSTGTSGSYEQYF. The V call is TRBV2, the J call TRBJ2-7, with 14 positions matching TRBD2. The germline V gene has CDR1 SNHLY and CDR2 FYNNEI. The ends lost 6 bases at V and 4 bases at J; junction bases unmatched: 5. CDR3 length: 15 residues. The variable domain in full, with the rest retrieved from reference TRBV2 and TRBJ2-7, is EPEVTQTPSHQVTQMGQEVILRCVPISNHLYFYWYRQILGQKVEFLVSFYNNEISEKSEIFDDQFSVERPDGSNFTLKIRSTKLEDSAMYFCASSTGTSGSYEQYFGPGTRLTVT.

J is TRBJ2-7 and V is TRBV10-1; D is unresolved. With 2 bases removed from V and 4 bases from J, the gap between germline ends came to 6 bases. Germline-derived CDR1 and CDR2 are WNHNN and SYGVQD (reference sequence). CDR3 length equals 12 residues. The CDR3 spells CASSEGPYEQYF. The CDR3 DNA reads TGCGCCAGCAGTGAGGGGCCATACGAGCAGTACTTC.

This clone was observed a few times. This CDR3 is also generated by other DNA sequences in the sample. The chain is built from TRBV7-3 and TRBJ2-1; TRBD2 matches at 11 bases. CDR1 and CDR2 from the germline V gene are SGHTA and FQGTGA. The CDR3 is 15 amino acids. The V segment lost 5 bases and the J segment 4 bases; nucleotides outside the gene matches: 4. CDR3 DNA: TGTGCCAGCAGCCCCACTAGCGGGAGTTACAATGAGCAGTTCTTC. It encodes CASSPTSGSYNEQFF.

The chain employs TRBV4-1 and TRBJ2-7, with D possibly TRBD1 on 6 matching bases. This CDR3 has 15 residues. Looked up from germline, CDR1 is MGHRA and CDR2 is YSYEKL. V was cut by 4 bases and J by 2 bases, with 15 bases left in between. The CDR3 DNA is TGCGCCAGCAGCCCCCGGACAGATTCAACCTACGAGCAGTACTTC. This codes for CASSPRTDSTYEQYF.

This clone was seen only once. The J gene is TRBJ1-4, the V gene TRBV2; 10 bases align to TRBD1. The CDR3 loop spans 14 amino acids. Germline lookup yields CDR1 SNHLY and CDR2 FYNNEI. Trimming removed 6 bases from V and 7 bases from J; junction bases left unmatched: 5. The CDR3 here is CASRGQGPGEKLFF. For the CDR3, the DNA is TGTGCCAGCAGGGGACAGGGGCCGGGTGAAAAACTGTTTTTT.

The chain links TRBV6-5 to TRBJ2-5; D gene unclear. The CDR3 contains 16 residues. V was shortened by 4 bases and J by 1 base, with 16 bases between the two germline ends. From germline, CDR1 is MNHEY and CDR2 SVGAGI. CDR3 sequence (DNA): TGTGCCAGCAGTTCACATTGGGCACACGGCCAAGAGACCCAGTACTTC. It specifies CASSSHWAHGQETQYF.

The gene calls are TRBV7-3 and TRBJ2-1, with 8 nucleotides matching TRBD2. Germline V gives CDR1 SGHTA, CDR2 FQGTGA. CDR3 length: 14 residues. Germline trimming cut 1 base from V and 7 bases from J; bases unmatched to any gene: 3. CDR3 bases: TGTGCCAGCAGCTTAAAGGCTAGCGGGAATGAGCAGTTCTTC. This translates into CASSLKASGNEQFF.

J is TRBJ1-2 and V is TRBV4-1; D might be TRBD1 (5 bases). V was cut by 4 bases and J by 9 bases, with 21 bases left in between. The CDR3 is 15 amino acids. Germline CDR1 reads MGHRA; CDR2 reads YSYEKL. The CDR3 sequence: CASSLEEGRGFRYTF. CDR3 nucleotide sequence: TGCGCCAGCAGCCTCGAGGAGGGGCGCGGTTTTCGCTACACCTTC.

This sequence joins TRBV29-1 and TRBJ2-4; 11 nucleotides line up with TRBD1. The germline gives CDR1 SQVTM, CDR2 ANQGSEA. V lost 7 bases to trimming and J lost 8 bases; unmatched junction nucleotides: 4. The CDR3 has 12 residues. The CDR3 here is CSARDRGDIQYF. CDR3 in DNA: TGCAGCGCAAGGGACAGGGGGGACATTCAGTACTTC.